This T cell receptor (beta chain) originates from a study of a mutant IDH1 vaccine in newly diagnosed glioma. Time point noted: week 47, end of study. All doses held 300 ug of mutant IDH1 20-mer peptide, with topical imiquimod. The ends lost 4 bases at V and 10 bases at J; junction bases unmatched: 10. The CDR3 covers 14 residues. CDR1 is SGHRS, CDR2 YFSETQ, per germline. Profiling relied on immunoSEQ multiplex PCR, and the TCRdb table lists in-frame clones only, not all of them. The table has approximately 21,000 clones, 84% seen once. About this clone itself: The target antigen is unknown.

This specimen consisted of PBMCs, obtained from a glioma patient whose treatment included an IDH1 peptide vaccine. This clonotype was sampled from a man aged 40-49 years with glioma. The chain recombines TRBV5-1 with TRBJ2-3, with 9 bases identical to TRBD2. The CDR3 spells CASSPQPTSGPQYF. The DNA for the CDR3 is TGCGCCAGCAGCCCCCAACCGACTAGCGGACCGCAGTATTTT.